This T cell receptor beta chain was captured in a study of cytomegalovirus exposure and HLA in healthy donors. V dropped 2 bases and J dropped 6 bases, with 11 bases sitting between them. CDR1 is ENHRY and CDR2 is SYGVKD in the germline V gene. This CDR3 region has 15 residues. PCR was performed using 60 Vbeta and 13 Jbeta primers. Here immunoSEQ multiplex PCR was the method, and the copy in TCRdb shows in-frame clones only, minus some. This sample has approximately 180,000 clones, with around 90% found just once. Sequencing was done on a sample of PBMCs. The rearrangement joins TRBV10-3 to TRBJ1-6, with D perhaps matching TRBD1 (6 bases). The TCR sequence derives from a young woman in good health and CMV-seronegative. CDR3 in amino acids: CAISEGGKVNSPLHF. The CDR3 coding sequence is TGTGCCATCAGTGAGGGGGGCAAGGTTAATTCACCCCTCCACTTT.